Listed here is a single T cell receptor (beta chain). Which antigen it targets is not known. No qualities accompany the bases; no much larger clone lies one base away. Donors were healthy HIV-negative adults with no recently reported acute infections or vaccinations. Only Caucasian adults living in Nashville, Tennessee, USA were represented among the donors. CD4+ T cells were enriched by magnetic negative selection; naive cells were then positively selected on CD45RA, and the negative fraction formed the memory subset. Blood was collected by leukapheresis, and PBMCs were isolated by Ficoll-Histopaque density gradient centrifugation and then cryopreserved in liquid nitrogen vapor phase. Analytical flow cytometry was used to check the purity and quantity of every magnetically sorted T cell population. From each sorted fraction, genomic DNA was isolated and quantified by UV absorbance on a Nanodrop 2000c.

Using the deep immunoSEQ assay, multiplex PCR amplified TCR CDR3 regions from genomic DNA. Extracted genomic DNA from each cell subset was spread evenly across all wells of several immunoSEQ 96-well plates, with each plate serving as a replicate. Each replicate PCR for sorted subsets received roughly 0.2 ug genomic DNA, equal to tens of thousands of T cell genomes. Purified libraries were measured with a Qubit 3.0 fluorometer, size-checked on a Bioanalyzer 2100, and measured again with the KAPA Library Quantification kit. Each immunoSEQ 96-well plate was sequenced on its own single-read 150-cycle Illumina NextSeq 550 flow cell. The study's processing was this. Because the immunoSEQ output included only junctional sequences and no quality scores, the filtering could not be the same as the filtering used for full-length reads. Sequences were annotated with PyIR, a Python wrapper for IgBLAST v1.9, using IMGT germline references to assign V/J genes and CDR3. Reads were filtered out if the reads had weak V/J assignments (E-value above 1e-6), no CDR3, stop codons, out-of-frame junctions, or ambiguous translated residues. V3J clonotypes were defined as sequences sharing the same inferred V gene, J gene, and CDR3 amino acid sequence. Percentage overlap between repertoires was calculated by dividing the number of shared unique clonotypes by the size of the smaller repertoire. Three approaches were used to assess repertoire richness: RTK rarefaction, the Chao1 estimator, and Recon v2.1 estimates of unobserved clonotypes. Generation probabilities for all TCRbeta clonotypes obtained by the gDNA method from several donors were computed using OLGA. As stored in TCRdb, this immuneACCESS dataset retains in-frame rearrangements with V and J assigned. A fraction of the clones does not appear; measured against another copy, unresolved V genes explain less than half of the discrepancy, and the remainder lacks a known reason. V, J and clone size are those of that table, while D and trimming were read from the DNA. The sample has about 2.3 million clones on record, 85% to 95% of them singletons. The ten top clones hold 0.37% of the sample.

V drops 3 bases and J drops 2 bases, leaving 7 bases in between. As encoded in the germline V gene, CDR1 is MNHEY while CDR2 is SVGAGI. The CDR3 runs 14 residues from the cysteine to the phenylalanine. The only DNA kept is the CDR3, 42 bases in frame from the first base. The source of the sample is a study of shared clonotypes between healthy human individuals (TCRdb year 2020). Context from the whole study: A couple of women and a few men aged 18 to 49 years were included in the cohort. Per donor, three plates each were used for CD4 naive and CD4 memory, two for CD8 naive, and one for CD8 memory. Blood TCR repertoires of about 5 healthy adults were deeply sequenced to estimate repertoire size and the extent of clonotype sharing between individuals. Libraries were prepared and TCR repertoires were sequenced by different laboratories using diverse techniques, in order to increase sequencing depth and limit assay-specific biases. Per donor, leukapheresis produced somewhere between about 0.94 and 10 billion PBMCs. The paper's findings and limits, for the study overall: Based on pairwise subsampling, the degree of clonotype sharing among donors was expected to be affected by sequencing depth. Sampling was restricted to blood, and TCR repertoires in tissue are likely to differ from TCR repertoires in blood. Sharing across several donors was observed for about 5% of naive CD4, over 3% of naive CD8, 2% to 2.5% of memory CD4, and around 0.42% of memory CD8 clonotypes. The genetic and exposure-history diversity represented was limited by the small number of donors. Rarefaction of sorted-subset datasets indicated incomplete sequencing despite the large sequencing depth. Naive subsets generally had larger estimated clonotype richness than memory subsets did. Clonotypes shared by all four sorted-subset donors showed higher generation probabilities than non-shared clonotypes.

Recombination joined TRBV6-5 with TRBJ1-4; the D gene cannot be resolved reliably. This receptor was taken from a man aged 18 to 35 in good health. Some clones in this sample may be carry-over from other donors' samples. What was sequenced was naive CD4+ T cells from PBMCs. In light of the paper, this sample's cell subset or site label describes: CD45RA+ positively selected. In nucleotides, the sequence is TGTGCCAGCAGTTATAGGGTGACTAATGAAAAACTGTTTTTT. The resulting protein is CASSYRVTNEKLFF.